Listed below are T cell receptor beta chains from one sample, sequenced in a study of T cell repertoires in ileal Crohn's disease. This table comes from immunoSEQ multiplex PCR, and its TCRdb copy is limited to in-frame clones, with some not included. Of more than 12,000 clones in the sample, roughly three quarters were seen once. The sample consisted of ileal tissue. Every receptor here comes from an adult with Crohn's disease. Both conserved end residues are part of each CDR3. The order of the fields is D gene, V gene, J gene, clone size, CDR3 DNA, CDR3 protein. The D gene is left open where the match is weak. Clone size is shown for a subset of rows, as once, few, many or a class of expanded clone.

>TRBD2|TRBV18|TRBJ2-1|few
TGTGCCAGCTCACCCCGGACTAGCGGGACCTCCTACAATGAGCAGTTCTTC
CASSPRTSGTSYNEQFF
>TRBD1|TRBV7-2|TRBJ1-4|NA
TGTGCCAGCAGCTTACGGACAGGGGACGAAAAACTGTTTTTT
CASSLRTGDEKLFF
>NA|TRBV13|TRBJ2-2|NA
TGTGCCAGCATCCGGGCCCAGGAGGGCCGAAGGACCGGGGAGCTGTTTTTT
CASIRAQEGRRTGELFF
>NA|TRBV4-2|TRBJ2-7|NA
TGTGCCAGCAGCCAAGAAGCCGGACGTAAGCAGTACTTC
CASSQEAGRKQYF
>NA|TRBV7-8|TRBJ2-1|NA
TGTGCCAGCAGCGCCCACGGGCGAAGCTCCTACAATGAGCAGTTCTTC
CASSAHGRSSYNEQFF
>NA|TRBV5-8|TRBJ1-4|NA
TGTGCCAGCATTCCCACCAGGGCGAATGAAAAACTGTTTTTT
CASIPTRANEKLFF
>TRBD1|TRBV9|TRBJ2-7|NA
TGTGCCAGCAGGGGGAGACAGGGGGACGAGCAGTACTTC
CASRGRQGDEQYF
>NA|TRBV20-1|TRBJ2-3|NA
TGCAGTACACATCTTGATACGCAGTATTTT
CSTHLDTQYF
>NA|TRBV9|TRBJ1-6|NA
TGTGCCAGCAGCGTAACACAGGATAATTCACCCCTCCACTTT
CASSVTQDNSPLHF
>NA|TRBV20-1|TRBJ2-7|NA
TGCAGTATGGCGGGGATCGACGAGCAGTACTTC
CSMAGIDEQYF
>NA|TRBV28|TRBJ1-2|NA
TGTGCCAGCGGGCCAGGGATTAACTATGGCTACACCTTC
CASGPGINYGYTF
>TRBD1|TRBV28|TRBJ1-2|NA
TGTGCCAGCAGTTTCCCGCCGGGGACAGGGGGTAACTATGGCTACACCTTC
CASSFPPGTGGNYGYTF
>TRBD2|TRBV18|TRBJ2-7|NA
TGTGCCAGCTCACCACAGGGTAGCGGGACCTACGAGCAGTACTTC
CASSPQGSGTYEQYF
>NA|TRBV10-3|TRBJ1-2|NA
TGTGCCATCAGTGATGATATTTTTTATGGCTACACCTTC
CAISDDIFYGYTF
>NA|TRBV5-1|TRBJ2-5|NA
TGCGCCAGCAGCATTCAAGAGACCCAGTACTTC
CASSIQETQYF
>NA|TRBV7-2|TRBJ1-1|NA
TGTGCCAGCAGCTTAATGGGGGCGAAGAACACTGAAGCTTTCTTT
CASSLMGAKNTEAFF
>NA|TRBV6-1|TRBJ1-2|NA
TGTGCCAGCATCGTGGCCGGTCGCTACACCTTC
CASIVAGRYTF
>NA|TRBV7-2|TRBJ1-6|NA
TGTGCCAGCAGCTTAAACTCGGCCAGGGCGAATAATTCACCCCTCCACTTT
CASSLNSARANNSPLHF
>NA|TRBV18|TRBJ2-7|NA
TGTGCCAGCTCACCTTCTAACAGAGACGGGGACGAGCAGTACTTC
CASSPSNRDGDEQYF
>TRBD2|TRBV5-1|TRBJ2-5|few
TGCGCCAGCAGCTTTGGTACTAGCGGGAGGTACCAAGAGACCCAGTACTTC
CASSFGTSGRYQETQYF
>TRBD2|TRBV28|TRBJ2-2|NA
TGTGCCAGCAGTTCTAGCGGGAGTAGGGAGCTGTTTTTT
CASSSSGSRELFF
>TRBD2|TRBV11-2|TRBJ2-2|NA
TGTGCCAGCAGGGGCGGGGGGCCCAACACCGGGGAGCTGTTTTTT
CASRGGGPNTGELFF
>NA|TRBV27|TRBJ2-2|NA
TGTGCCAGTCAACAGGGCCCCGGGGAGCTGTTTTTT
CASQQGPGELFF
>NA|TRBV5-1|TRBJ1-1|NA
TGCGCCAGCAGCCGATCCCTGGGGGGGAAGAACACTGAAGCTTTCTTT
CASSRSLGGKNTEAFF
>TRBD1|TRBV14|TRBJ1-2|NA
TGTGCCAGCAGCCAAGATCTGTGGACAGGGTACACCTTC
CASSQDLWTGYTF
>NA|TRBV19|TRBJ1-3|NA
TGTGCCAGTATCGGGACCGTCGGCGGCACCATATATTTT
CASIGTVGGTIYF